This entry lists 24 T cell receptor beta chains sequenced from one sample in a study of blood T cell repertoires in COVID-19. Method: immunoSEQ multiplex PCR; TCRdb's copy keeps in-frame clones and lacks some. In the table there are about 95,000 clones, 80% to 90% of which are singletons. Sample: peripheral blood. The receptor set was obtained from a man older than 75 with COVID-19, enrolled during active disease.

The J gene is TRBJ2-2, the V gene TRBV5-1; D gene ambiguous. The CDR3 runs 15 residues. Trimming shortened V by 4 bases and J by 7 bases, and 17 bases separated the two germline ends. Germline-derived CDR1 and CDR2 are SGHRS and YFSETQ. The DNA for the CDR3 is TGCGCCAGCAGCCTGCAGACCCGAGGTCTCGGGGAGCTGTTTTTT. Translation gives CASSLQTRGLGELFF.

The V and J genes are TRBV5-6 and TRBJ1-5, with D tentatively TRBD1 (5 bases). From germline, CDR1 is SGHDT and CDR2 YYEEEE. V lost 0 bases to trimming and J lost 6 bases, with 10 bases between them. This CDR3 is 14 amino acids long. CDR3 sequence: CASSLGDGSQPQHF. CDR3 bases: TGTGCCAGCAGCTTGGGGGACGGGAGTCAGCCCCAGCATTTT.

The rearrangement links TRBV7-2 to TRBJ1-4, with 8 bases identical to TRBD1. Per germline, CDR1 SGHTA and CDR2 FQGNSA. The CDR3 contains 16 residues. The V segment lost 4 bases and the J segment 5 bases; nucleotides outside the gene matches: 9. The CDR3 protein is CASSSQDRGRNEKLFF. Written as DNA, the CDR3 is TGTGCCAGCAGCTCTCAAGACAGGGGACGAAATGAAAAACTGTTTTTT.

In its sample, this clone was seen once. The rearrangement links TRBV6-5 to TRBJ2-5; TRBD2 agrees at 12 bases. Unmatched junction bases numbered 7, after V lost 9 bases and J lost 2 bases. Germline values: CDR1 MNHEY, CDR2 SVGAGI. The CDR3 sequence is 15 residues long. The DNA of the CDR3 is TGTGCCAGTAAAGGACTAGCGGGGATTCAAGAGACCCAGTACTTC. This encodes CASKGLAGIQETQYF.

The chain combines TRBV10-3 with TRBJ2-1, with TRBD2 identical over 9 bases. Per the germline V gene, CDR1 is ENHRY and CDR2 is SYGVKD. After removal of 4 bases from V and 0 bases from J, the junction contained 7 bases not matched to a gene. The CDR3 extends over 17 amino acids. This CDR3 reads CAISGASGGSSYNEQFF. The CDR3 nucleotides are TGTGCCATCAGTGGCGCGAGCGGGGGGAGCTCCTACAATGAGCAGTTCTTC.

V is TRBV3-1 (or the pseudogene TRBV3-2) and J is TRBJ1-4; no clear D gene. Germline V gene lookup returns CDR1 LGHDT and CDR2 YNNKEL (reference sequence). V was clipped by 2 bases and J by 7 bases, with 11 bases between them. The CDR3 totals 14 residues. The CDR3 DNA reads TGTGCCAGCAGCCAACGGTCGGGGAGTGAAAAACTGTTTTTT. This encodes CASSQRSGSEKLFF.

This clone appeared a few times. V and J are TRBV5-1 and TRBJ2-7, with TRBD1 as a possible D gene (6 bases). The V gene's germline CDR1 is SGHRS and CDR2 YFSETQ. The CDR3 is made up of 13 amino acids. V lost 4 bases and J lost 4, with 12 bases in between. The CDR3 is CASSPGTQYEQYF. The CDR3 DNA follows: TGCGCCAGCAGCCCTGGGACACAATACGAGCAGTACTTC. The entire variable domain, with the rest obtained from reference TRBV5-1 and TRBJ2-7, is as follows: KAGVTQTPRYLIKTRGQQVTLSCSPISGHRSVSWYQQTPGQGLQFLFEYFSETQRNKGNFPGRFSGRQFSNSRSEMNVSTLELGDSALYLCASSPGTQYEQYFGPGTRLTVT.

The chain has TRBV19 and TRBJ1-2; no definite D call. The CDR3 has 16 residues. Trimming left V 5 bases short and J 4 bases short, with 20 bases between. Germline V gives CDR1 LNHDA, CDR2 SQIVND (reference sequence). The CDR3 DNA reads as TGTGCCAGTAGTCTTACCTCGGGAAAACGCCTCTATGGCTACACCTTC. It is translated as CASSLTSGKRLYGYTF.

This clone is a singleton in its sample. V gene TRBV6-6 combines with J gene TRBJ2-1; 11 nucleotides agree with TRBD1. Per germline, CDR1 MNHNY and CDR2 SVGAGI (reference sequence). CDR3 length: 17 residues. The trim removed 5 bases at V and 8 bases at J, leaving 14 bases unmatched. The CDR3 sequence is CASSQGPGTGGFDEQFF. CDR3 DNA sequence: TGTGCCAGCAGTCAGGGCCCCGGGACAGGGGGTTTTGATGAGCAGTTCTTC.

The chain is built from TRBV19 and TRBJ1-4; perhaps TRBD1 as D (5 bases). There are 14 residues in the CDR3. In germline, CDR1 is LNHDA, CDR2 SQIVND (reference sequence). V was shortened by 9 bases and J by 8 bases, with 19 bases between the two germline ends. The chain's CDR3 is CASARGGFGEKLFF. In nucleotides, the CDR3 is TGTGCCAGCGCCCGGGGGGGTTTCGGGGAAAAACTGTTTTTT.

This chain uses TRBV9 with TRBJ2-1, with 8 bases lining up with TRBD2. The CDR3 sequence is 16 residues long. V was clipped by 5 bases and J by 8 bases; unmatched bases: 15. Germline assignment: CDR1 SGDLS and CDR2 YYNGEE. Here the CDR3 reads CASSPKSGSRSYEQFF. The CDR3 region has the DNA TGTGCCAGCAGTCCGAAAAGCGGGAGTCGTTCATATGAGCAGTTCTTC.

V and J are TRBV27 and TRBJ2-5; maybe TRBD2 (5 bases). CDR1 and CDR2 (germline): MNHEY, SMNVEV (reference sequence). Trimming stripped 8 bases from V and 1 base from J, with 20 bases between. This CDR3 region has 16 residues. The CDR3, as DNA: TGTGCCAGCCGCTCCAGCGCGGGTCTAGCCCAAGAGACCCAGTACTTC. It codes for CASRSSAGLAQETQYF.

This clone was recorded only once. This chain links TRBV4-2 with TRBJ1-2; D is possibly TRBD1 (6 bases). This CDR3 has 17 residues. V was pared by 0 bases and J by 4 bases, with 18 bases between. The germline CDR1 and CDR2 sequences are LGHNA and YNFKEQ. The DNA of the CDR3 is TGTGCCAGCAGCCAAGATCAGGGGCAGGGGATTAGCTATGGCTACACCTTC. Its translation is CASSQDQGQGISYGYTF.

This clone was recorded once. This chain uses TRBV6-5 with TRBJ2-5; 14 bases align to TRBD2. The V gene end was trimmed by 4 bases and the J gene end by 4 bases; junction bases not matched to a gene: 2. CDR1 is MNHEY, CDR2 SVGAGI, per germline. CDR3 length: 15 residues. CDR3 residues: CASSSGLAGVETQYF. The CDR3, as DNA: TGTGCCAGCAGTTCGGGACTAGCGGGAGTAGAGACCCAGTACTTC.

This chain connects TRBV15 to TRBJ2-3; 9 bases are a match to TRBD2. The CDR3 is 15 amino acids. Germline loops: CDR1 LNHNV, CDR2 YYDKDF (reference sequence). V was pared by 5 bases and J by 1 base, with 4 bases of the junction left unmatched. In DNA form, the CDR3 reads TGTGCCACCAGCTCCCCTAGCGGGGGCACAGATACGCAGTATTTT. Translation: CATSSPSGGTDTQYF.

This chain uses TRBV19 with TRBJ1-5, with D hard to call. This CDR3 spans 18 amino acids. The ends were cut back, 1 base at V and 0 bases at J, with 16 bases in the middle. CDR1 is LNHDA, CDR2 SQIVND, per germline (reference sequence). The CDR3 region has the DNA TGTGCCAGTAGTATAGGTAGGAGGGATTCTTATAGCAATCAGCCCCAGCATTTT. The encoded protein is CASSIGRRDSYSNQPQHF. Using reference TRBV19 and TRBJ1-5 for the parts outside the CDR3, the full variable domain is DGGITQSPKYLFRKEGQNVTLSCEQNLNHDAMYWYRQDPGQGLRLIYYSQIVNDFQKGDIAEGYSVSREKKESFPLTVTSAQKNPTAFYLCASSIGRRDSYSNQPQHFGDGTRLSIL.

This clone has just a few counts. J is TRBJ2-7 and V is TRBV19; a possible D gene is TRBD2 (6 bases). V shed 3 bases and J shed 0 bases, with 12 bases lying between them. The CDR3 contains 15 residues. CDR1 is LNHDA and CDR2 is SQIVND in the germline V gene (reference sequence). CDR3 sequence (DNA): TGTGCCAGTAGTATGGCGGGGCTGAACTCCTACGAGCAGTACTTC. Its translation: CASSMAGLNSYEQYF.

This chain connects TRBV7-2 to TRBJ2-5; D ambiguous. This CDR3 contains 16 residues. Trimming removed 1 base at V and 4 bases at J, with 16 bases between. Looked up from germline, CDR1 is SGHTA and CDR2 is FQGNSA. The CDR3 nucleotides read TGTGCCAGCAGCTTAGGTGGTGGTAGCTCGGTAGAGACCCAGTACTTC. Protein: CASSLGGGSSVETQYF.

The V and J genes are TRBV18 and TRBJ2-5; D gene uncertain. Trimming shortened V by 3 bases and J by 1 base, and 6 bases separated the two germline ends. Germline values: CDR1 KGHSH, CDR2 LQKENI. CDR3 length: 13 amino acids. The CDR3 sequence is CASSPNGQETQYF. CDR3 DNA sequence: TGTGCCAGCTCACCCAACGGCCAAGAGACCCAGTACTTC.

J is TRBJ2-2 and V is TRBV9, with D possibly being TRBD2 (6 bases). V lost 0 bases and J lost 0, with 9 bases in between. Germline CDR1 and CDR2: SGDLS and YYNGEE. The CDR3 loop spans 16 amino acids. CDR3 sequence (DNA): TGTGCCAGCAGCGTAGCGGAGGGTCCGAACACCGGGGAGCTGTTTTTT. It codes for CASSVAEGPNTGELFF.

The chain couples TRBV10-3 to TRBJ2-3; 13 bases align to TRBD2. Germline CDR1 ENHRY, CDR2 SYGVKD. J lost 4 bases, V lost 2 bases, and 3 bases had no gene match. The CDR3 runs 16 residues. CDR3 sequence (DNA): TGTGCCATCAGTGAGGGAGGACTAGCGGGGGCAGATACGCAGTATTTT. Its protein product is CAISEGGLAGADTQYF.

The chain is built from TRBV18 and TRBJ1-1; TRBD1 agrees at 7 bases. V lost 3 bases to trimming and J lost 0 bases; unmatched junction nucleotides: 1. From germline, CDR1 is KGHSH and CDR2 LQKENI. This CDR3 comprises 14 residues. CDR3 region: CASSPTGMNTEAFF. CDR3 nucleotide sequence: TGTGCCAGCTCACCGACAGGGATGAACACTGAAGCTTTCTTT. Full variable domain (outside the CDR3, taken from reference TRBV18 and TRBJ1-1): NAGVMQNPRHLVRRRGQEARLRCSPMKGHSHVYWYRQLPEEGLKFMVYLQKENIIDESGMPKERFSAEFPKEGPSILRIQQVVRGDSAAYFCASSPTGMNTEAFFGQGTRLTVV.

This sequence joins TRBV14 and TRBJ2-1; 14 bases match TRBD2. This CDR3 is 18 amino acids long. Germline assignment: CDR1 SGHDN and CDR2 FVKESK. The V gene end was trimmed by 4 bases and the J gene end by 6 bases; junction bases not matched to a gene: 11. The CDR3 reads CASSRNRLAGGSGNEQFF. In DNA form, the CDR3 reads TGTGCCAGCAGCCGAAACAGACTAGCGGGAGGGTCGGGCAATGAGCAGTTCTTC.

As DNA, the CDR3 is TGTGCCAGCAGTCAGACAGGGGTCTTCCAAGAGACCCAGTACTTC. Translated: CASSQTGVFQETQYF. V gene TRBV2 combines with J gene TRBJ2-5, with 8 positions matching TRBD1. The J segment lost 1 base and the V segment lost 5 bases, leaving 6 bases of the junction unmatched. Germline loops: CDR1 SNHLY, CDR2 FYNNEI. The CDR3 is made up of 15 amino acids.